This T cell receptor (beta chain) was identified during a study of a mutant IDH1 vaccine in newly diagnosed glioma. For the study at large: Scheduled for weeks 1, 3, 5, 7, 11, 15, 19 and 23, eight vaccinations were given to patients. Treatment recipients were approximately 62% male and around 40% female, and their mean age was around 40 years.

Deletions cut 0 bases from V and 2 bases from J, with 10 bases between. The CDR3 totals 15 residues. The germline V gene encodes CDR1 MGHRA and CDR2 YSYEKL. Profiled with immunoSEQ multiplex PCR; TCRdb holds only in-frame clones, not every one. Among 60,000 or so clones, approximately 90% were seen once, and the ten largest hold roughly 5.1%. Turning to this clone: Its antigen is unknown.

Regarding the study as a whole: Immune responses induced by the vaccine were seen in about 93% of patients, spanning multiple MHC alleles.

Specified time point: week 5, during vaccination. Vaccine doses each comprised 300 ug of mutant IDH1 20-mer peptide, with topical imiquimod. This TCR was sampled from a woman in her thirties or forties with glioma. The chain combines TRBV4-1 with TRBJ2-5; a possible D gene is TRBD1 (6 bases). This material consisted of PBMCs, taken from a glioma patient whose treatment included an IDH1 peptide vaccine. The CDR3 region is CASSQDDRQQETQYF. The CDR3 DNA is TGCGCCAGCAGCCAAGATGACAGGCAGCAAGAGACCCAGTACTTC.